The text below deals with one T cell receptor beta chain. In germline, CDR1 is MGHRA, CDR2 YSYEKL. The CDR3 length is 20 residues. TCRdb reanalyzed the 5' RACE reads, giving one entry per CDR3 protein sequence and no DNA. In all, the sample yields 150,000 to 200,000 distinct CDR3 sequences. The data originate from a study of monozygotic twins with inflammatory bowel disease. It was from whole blood, with no T cell sorting, that total RNA was isolated. V and J are TRBV4-1 and TRBJ2-2; TCRdb proposes TRBD1, but this gene call is untestable without DNA. The source is a human donor with ulcerative colitis or Crohn's disease, or a healthy co-twin of an affected twin (not recorded which). What was sequenced was blood. This chain's CDR3 is CASSQDRGGRSNANTGELFF.